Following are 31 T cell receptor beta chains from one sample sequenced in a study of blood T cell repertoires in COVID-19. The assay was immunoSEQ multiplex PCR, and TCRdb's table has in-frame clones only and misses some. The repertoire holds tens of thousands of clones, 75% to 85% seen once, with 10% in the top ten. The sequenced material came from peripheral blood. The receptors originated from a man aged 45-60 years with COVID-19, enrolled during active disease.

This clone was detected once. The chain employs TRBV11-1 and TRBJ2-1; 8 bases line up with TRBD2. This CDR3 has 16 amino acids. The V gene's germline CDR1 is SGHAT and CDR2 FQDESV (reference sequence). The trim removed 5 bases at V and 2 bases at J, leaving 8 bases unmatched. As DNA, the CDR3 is TGTGCCAGCAGCCCCAGGGTAGCGGGGCCCTACAATGAGCAGTTCTTC. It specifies CASSPRVAGPYNEQFF.

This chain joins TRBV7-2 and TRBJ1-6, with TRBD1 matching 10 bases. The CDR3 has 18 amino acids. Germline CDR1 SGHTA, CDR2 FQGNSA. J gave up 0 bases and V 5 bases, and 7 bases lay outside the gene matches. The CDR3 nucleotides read TGTGCCAGCAGCAACCGACAGGGGGCAAGCTCCTATAATTCACCCCTCCACTTT. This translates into CASSNRQGASSYNSPLHF.

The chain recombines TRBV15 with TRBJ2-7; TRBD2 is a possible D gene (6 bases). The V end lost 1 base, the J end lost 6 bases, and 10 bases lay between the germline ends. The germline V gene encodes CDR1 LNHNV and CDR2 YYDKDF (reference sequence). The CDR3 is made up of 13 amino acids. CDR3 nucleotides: TGTGCCACCAGCAGAGGGGGGGACGGCGAGCAGTACTTC. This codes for CATSRGGDGEQYF.

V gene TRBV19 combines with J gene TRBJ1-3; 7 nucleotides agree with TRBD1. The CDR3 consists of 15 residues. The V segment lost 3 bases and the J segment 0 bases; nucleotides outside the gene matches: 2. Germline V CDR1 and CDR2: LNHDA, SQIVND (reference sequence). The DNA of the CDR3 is TGTGCCAGTAGTATCCGGGACAGCTCTGGAAACACCATATATTTT. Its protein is CASSIRDSSGNTIYF.

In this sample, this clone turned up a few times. The CDR3 region is CASSLRQGAGELFF. DNA for the CDR3: TGTGCCAGCAGCCTAAGACAGGGGGCCGGGGAGCTGTTTTTT. The chain carries TRBV6-4 and TRBJ2-2, with 9 bases fitting TRBD1. The CDR3 covers 14 residues. Germline CDR1 is MRHNA and CDR2 is SNTAGT. The ends lost 6 bases at V and 6 bases at J; junction bases unmatched: 5.

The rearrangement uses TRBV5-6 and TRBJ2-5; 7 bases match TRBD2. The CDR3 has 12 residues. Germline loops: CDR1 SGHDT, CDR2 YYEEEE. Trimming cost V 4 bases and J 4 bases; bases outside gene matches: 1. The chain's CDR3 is CASSTGGETQYF. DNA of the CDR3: TGTGCCAGCAGCACGGGGGGAGAGACCCAGTACTTC.

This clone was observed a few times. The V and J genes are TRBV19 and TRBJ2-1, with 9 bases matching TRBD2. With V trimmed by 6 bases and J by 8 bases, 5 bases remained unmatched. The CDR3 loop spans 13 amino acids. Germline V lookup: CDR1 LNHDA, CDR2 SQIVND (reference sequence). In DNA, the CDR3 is TGTGCCAGTAGGAGTAGCGGGAGTTATGAGCAGTTCTTC. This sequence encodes CASRSSGSYEQFF.

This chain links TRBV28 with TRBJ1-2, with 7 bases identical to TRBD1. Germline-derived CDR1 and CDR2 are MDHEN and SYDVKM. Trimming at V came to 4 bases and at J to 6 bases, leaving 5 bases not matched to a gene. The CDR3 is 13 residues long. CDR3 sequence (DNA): TGTGCCAGCAGTTCAACCCAGGGGGATGGCTACACCTTC. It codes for CASSSTQGDGYTF.

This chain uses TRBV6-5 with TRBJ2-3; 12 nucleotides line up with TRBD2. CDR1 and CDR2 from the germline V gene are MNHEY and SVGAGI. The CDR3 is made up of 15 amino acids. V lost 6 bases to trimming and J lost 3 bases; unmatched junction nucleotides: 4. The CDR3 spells CASSRTSGITDTQYF. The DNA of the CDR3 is TGTGCCAGCAGCCGGACTAGCGGGATAACAGATACGCAGTATTTT.

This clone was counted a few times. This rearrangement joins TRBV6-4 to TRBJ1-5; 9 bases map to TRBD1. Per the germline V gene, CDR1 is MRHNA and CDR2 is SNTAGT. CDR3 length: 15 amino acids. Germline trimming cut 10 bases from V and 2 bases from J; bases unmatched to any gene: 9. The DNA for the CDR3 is TGTGCCAACTTACAGGGGGCTCATGGCAATCAGCCCCAGCATTTT. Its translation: CANLQGAHGNQPQHF.

This chain's CDR3 is CASSFAPSGQETQYF. In nucleotides, the CDR3 is TGTGCCAGTAGTTTCGCTCCTAGCGGCCAAGAGACCCAGTACTTC. The genes are TRBV19 and TRBJ2-5; 7 positions agree with TRBD2. Germline-derived CDR1 and CDR2 are LNHDA and SQIVND (reference sequence). This CDR3 spans 15 amino acids. V gave up 5 bases and J gave up 1 base; unmatched junction bases: 7.

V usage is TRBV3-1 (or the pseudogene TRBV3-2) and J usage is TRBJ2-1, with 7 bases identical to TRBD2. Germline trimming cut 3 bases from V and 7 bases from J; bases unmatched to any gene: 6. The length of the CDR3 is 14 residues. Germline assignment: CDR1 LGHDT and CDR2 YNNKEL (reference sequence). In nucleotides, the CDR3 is TGTGCCAGCAGCCATTGGAGGGAGGGGAATGAGCAGTTCTTC. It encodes CASSHWREGNEQFF.

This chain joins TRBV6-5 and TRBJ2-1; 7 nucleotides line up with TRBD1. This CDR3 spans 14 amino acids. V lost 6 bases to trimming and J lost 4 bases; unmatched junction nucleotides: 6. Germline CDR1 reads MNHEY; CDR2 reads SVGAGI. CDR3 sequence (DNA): TGTGCCAGCAGCCGGGACAGCTTTTACAATGAGCAGTTCTTC. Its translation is CASSRDSFYNEQFF.

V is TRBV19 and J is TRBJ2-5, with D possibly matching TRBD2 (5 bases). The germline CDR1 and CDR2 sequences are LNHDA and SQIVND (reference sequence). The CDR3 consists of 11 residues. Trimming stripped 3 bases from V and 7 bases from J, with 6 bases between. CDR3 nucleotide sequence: TGTGCCAGTAGTATCGAGGGGACCCAGTACTTC. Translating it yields CASSIEGTQYF.

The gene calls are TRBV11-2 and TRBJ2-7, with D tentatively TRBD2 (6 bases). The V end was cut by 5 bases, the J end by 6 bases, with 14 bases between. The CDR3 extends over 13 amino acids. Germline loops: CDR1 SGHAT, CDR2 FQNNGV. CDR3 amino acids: CASSGSVGGEQYF. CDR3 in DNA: TGTGCCAGCAGCGGCTCGGTCGGGGGCGAGCAGTACTTC.

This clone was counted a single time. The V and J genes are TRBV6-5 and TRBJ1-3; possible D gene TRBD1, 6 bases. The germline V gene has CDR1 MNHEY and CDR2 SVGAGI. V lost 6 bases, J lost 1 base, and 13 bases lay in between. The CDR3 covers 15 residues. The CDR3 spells CASSGQPVSGNTIYF. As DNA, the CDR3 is TGTGCCAGCAGCGGACAGCCGGTATCTGGAAACACCATATATTTT.

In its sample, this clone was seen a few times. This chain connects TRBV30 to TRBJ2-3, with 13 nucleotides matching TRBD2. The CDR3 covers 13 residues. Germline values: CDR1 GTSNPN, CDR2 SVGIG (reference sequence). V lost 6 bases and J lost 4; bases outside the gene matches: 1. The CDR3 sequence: CACGLAGADTQYF. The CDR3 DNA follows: TGTGCCTGCGGACTAGCGGGAGCAGATACGCAGTATTTT.

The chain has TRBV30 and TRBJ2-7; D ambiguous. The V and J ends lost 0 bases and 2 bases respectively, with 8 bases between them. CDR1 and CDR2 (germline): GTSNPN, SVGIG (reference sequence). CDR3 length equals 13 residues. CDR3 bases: TGTGCCTGGAGTGTAGGTAGCCCCTACGAGCAGTACTTC. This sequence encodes CAWSVGSPYEQYF.

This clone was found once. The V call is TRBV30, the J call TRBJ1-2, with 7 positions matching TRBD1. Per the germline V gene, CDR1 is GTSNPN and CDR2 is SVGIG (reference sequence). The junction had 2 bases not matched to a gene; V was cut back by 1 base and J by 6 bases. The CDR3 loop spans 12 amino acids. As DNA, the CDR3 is TGTGCCTGGAGTGACAGGGGTAATGGCTACACCTTC. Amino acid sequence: CAWSDRGNGYTF.

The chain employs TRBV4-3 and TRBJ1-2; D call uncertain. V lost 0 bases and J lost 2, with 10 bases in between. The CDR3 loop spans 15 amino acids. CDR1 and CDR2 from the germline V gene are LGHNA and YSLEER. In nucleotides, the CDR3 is TGCGCCAGCAGCCAAGATGCGGGCGGCAACTATGGCTACACCTTC. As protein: CASSQDAGGNYGYTF.

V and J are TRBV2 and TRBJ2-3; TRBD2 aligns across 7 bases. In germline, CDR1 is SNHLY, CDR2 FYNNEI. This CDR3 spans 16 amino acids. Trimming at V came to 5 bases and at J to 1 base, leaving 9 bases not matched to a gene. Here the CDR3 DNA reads TGTGCCAGCAGTCACAGGACTAGACCTGGCACAGATACGCAGTATTTT. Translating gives CASSHRTRPGTDTQYF.

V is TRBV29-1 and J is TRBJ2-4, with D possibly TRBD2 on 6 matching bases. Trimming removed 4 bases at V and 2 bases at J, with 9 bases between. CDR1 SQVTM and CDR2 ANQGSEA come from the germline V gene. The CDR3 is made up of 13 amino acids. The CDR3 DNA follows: TGCAGCGTTGCGGGGACTTCCAAAAACATTCAGTACTTC. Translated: CSVAGTSKNIQYF.

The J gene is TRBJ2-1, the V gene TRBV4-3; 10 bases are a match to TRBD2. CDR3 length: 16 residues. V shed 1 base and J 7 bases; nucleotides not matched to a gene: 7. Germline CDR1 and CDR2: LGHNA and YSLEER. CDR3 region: CASSQALAGERNEQFF. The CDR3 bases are TGCGCCAGCAGCCAAGCCCTAGCGGGAGAGAGGAATGAGCAGTTCTTC.

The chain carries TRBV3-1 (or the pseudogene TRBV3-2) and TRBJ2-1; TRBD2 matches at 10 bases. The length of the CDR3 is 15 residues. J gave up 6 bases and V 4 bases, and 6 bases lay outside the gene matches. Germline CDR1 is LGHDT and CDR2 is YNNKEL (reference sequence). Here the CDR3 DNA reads TGTGCCAGCAGCCCTAGGACTAGCGGAACCAATGAGCAGTTCTTC. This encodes CASSPRTSGTNEQFF.

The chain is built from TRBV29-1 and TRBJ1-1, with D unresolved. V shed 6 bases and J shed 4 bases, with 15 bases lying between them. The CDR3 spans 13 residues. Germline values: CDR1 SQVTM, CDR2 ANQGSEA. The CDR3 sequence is CSVLSMRVTEAFF. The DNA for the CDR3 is TGCAGCGTCTTGAGTATGAGAGTCACTGAAGCTTTCTTT.

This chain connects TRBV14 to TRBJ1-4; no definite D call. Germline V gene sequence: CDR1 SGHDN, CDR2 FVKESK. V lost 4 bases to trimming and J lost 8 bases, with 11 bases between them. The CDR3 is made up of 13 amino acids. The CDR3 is CASSRGVAEKLFF. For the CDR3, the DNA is TGTGCCAGCAGCCGTGGAGTAGCGGAAAAACTGTTTTTT.

Written as DNA, the CDR3 is TGCAGCGTTGGAGGAGGCCCCTACGAGCAGTACTTC. Translation: CSVGGGPYEQYF. The chain couples TRBV29-1 to TRBJ2-7; D might be TRBD2 (5 bases). The germline V gene encodes CDR1 SQVTM and CDR2 ANQGSEA. The V and J ends lost 4 bases and 2 bases respectively, with 9 bases between them. This CDR3 comprises 12 residues.

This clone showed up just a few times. DNA for the CDR3: TGTGCCAGCACCGATACTAATGAGCAGTTCTTC. Its translation: CASTDTNEQFF. This rearrangement joins TRBV2 to TRBJ2-1; D call uncertain. The V end lost 7 bases, the J end lost 7 bases, and 8 bases lay between the germline ends. Germline V CDR1 and CDR2: SNHLY, FYNNEI. CDR3 size: 11 residues.

CDR3 sequence: CASRRDFYEQYF. The DNA for the CDR3 is TGTGCCAGCAGGCGGGACTTCTACGAGCAGTACTTC. The genes are TRBV28 and TRBJ2-7; D is perhaps TRBD2 (6 bases). The CDR3 runs to 12 residues. Trimming pared 6 bases from V and 3 bases from J, leaving 9 bases between. Germline V CDR1 and CDR2: MDHEN, SYDVKM.

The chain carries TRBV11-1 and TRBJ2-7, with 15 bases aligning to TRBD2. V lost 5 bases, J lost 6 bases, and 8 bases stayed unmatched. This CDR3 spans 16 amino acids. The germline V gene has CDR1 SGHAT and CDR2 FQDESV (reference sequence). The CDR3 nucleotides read TGTGCCAGCAGCCTGGGACTAGCGGGAGGTTCGGGCGAGCAGTACTTC. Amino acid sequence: CASSLGLAGGSGEQYF.

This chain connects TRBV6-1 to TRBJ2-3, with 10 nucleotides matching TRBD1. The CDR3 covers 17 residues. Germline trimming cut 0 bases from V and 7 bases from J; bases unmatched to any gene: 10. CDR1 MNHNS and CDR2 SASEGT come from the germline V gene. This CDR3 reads CASSEARGQGVIHTQYF. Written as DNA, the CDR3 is TGTGCCAGCAGTGAAGCGCGTGGACAGGGGGTTATTCATACGCAGTATTTT.